Listed below are T cell receptor beta chains from one sample, sequenced in a study of radiotherapy plus CTLA-4 blockade in lung cancer. The assay was immunoSEQ multiplex PCR, and TCRdb's table has in-frame clones only and misses some. In the table there are 35,000 to 45,000 clones, about 74% of which are singletons. This sample comprised peripheral blood, obtained from a patient treated with radiotherapy plus ipilimumab. These TCRs come from a human donor with non-small cell lung cancer whose response to radiotherapy plus ipilimumab could not be evaluated. Both conserved end residues are part of each CDR3. The D gene is left open where the match is weak. Expanded clones get a size class; other rows say once, few or many, or leave the size out.

NA	NA	TRBV11-1	TRBJ1-1	TGTGCCAGCAGCTTAGGCGCAGGTTTTGAAGCTTTCTTT	CASSLGAGFEAFF
NA	NA	TRBV6-1	TRBJ2-5	TGTGCCAGCAGTCAGGAGGGGCACGGGCGCGCCCAGTACTTC	CASSQEGHGRAQYF
NA	TRBD1	TRBV27	TRBJ1-5	TGTGCCAGCAGTTTAACAGGGGGCTTTGGAAGCAATCAGCCCCAGCATTTT	CASSLTGGFGSNQPQHF
few	TRBD1	TRBV2	TRBJ1-3	TGTGCCAGCAGGAAGGGCCCGGGACAGACTGGAAACACCATATATTTT	CASRKGPGQTGNTIYF
few	NA	TRBV6-1	TRBJ1-3	TGTGCCAGCAGTGTCGGTGTCTGGTCTCACTCTGGAAACACCATATATTTT	CASSVGVWSHSGNTIYF
NA	NA	TRBV2	TRBJ2-5	TGTGCCAGCAGTGGGGCAGGAATTGGGACCCAGTACTTC	CASSGAGIGTQYF
NA	NA	TRBV9	TRBJ2-6	TGTGCCAGCAGCGTATTGGGGGCCGGGGCCAACGTCCTGACTTTC	CASSVLGAGANVLTF
once	NA	TRBV2	TRBJ2-3	TGTGCCAGCAGTGCGGAACAGGCGGGGTCAGATACGCAGTATTTT	CASSAEQAGSDTQYF
NA	NA	TRBV5-1	TRBJ2-2	TGCGCCAGCAGCTACGGACAGTGGGCCGGGGAGCTGTTTTTT	CASSYGQWAGELFF
NA	TRBD2	TRBV9	TRBJ2-1	TGTGCCAGCAGCTTTCCGGGACTAGCGGGGTACAATGAGCAGTTCTTC	CASSFPGLAGYNEQFF
NA	NA	TRBV9	TRBJ1-1	TGTGCCAGCAGTCTCAGGTGGGGGAGGGACACTGAAGCTTTCTTT	CASSLRWGRDTEAFF
few	NA	TRBV7-2	TRBJ1-5	TGTGCCAGCAGCTTAGAGAAAGGGGGCAATCAGCCCCAGCATTTT	CASSLEKGGNQPQHF
NA	NA	TRBV6-1	TRBJ1-3	TGTGCCAGCAGCGAAAACCGCGGGCTGGGGAGCGCTGGAAACACCATATATTTT	CASSENRGLGSAGNTIYF
few	NA	TRBV4-3	TRBJ1-1	TGCGCCAGCAGCCAAGATCTGGGGGGGCGAACGAACACTGAAGCTTTCTTT	CASSQDLGGRTNTEAFF
NA	NA	TRBV5-8	TRBJ1-4	TGTGCCAGCACCATGGGCGTTGGTCGGCTGTTTTTT	CASTMGVGRLFF
few	NA	TRBV28	TRBJ1-2	TGTGCCAGCAGTCCCCGGGGAGCCCTCTATGGCTACACCTTC	CASSPRGALYGYTF
NA	NA	TRBV9	TRBJ2-2	TGTGCCAGCAGCCTTCGCGGGGTGGGGACCACCGGGGAGCTGTTTTTT	CASSLRGVGTTGELFF
NA	TRBD1	TRBV19	TRBJ1-6	TGTGCCAGTAGTATGCTGGGACAGGGTTCACCCCTCCACTTT	CASSMLGQGSPLHF
NA	NA	TRBV20-1	TRBJ2-5	TGCAGTGCTAGGGCAGTTGAGACCCAGTACTTC	CSARAVETQYF
NA	TRBD1	TRBV18	TRBJ2-7	TGTGCCAGCTCACCGGTGGCAGGGGGTTGCGAGCAGTACTTC	CASSPVAGGCEQYF
NA	NA	TRBV7-8	TRBJ1-1	TGTGCCAGCAGCTTGACCGGGGGGTACACTGAAGCTTTCTTT	CASSLTGGYTEAFF
NA	TRBD1	TRBV6-1	TRBJ2-3	TGTGCCAGCAGTGAGGGACAGGGGAGGACAGATACGCAGTATTTT	CASSEGQGRTDTQYF
NA	NA	TRBV7-2	TRBJ2-2	TGTGCCAGCAGCCTGACTAGTTTCTCCGGGGAGCTGTTTTTT	CASSLTSFSGELFF
NA	TRBD1	TRBV7-9	TRBJ2-1	TGTGCCAGCAGGTCCGGGACAGGGGGTCTCGATGAGCAGTTCTTC	CASRSGTGGLDEQFF
NA	NA	TRBV5-6	TRBJ2-7	TGTGCCAGCAGCTTTTCGTACAGCTCCTACGAGCAGTACTTC	CASSFSYSSYEQYF
NA	NA	TRBV29-1	TRBJ2-7	TGCAGCGTTTTATTCCAGGACGAGCAGTACTTC	CSVLFQDEQYF
NA	TRBD1	TRBV28	TRBJ1-1	TGTGCCAGCAGTAATAGAGGGGGCTCCAACACTGAAGCTTTCTTT	CASSNRGGSNTEAFF
NA	TRBD1	TRBV29-1	TRBJ1-1	TGCAGCGGGGAGGGGGCGGGAGGGAACACTGAAGCTTTCTTT	CSGEGAGGNTEAFF
NA	NA	TRBV7-2	TRBJ2-2	TGTGCCAGCAGCCGAAACGGTGGAGGGAGTTATAACGGGGAGCTGTTTTTT	CASSRNGGGSYNGELFF
NA	NA	TRBV6-5	TRBJ1-6	TGTGCCAGCACTCCGGGGAGGGGGGATTCACCCCTCCACTTT	CASTPGRGDSPLHF
NA	TRBD2	TRBV18	TRBJ2-7	TGTGCCAGCTCACCTACTTCGGGACTAGCCTACGAGCAGTACTTC	CASSPTSGLAYEQYF
NA	NA	TRBV19	TRBJ2-1	TGTGCCAGTAGTATGAGAGATGCTTACAATGAGCAGTTCTTC	CASSMRDAYNEQFF
few	TRBD1	TRBV5-4	TRBJ2-7	TGTGCCAGCAGCGCTGCAATCACAGGGGTACGGGAGCAGTACTTC	CASSAAITGVREQYF
NA	TRBD2	TRBV5-1	TRBJ2-7	TGCGCCAGCAGCTTTGGGGGGGGATCTTACGAGCAGTACTTC	CASSFGGGSYEQYF
few	NA	TRBV9	TRBJ1-3	TGTGCCAGCAGCGTGGAGGGGAAGCCTGGAAACACCATATATTTT	CASSVEGKPGNTIYF
NA	TRBD2	TRBV2	TRBJ2-7	TGTGCCAGCAGTGGCTGGGCTAGCGGGGGGTCCTACGAGCAGTACTTC	CASSGWASGGSYEQYF